Below, 11 T cell receptor beta chains from the same sample are listed, as sequenced in a study of T cells expressing NK-cell markers. After re-calling the 5' RACE reads, TCRdb lists one entry per CDR3 protein, DNA absent. This listing includes 300,000 to 450,000 distinct CDR3 sequences. Sample: blood T cells: a sorted CD56 or NKG2C T cell subset, CD4+ or CD8+ T cells, or bulk PBMC T cells (not recorded which). The receptors originated from a man aged 18-69 years in good health.

J is TRBJ1-1 and V is TRBV9; TCRdb's D call of TRBD1 is untestable without DNA. There are 14 residues in the CDR3. Germline V CDR1 and CDR2: SGDLS, YYNGEE. CDR3 sequence: CASSVGGYNTEAFF.

The chain carries TRBV6-1 and TRBJ1-2; there is no DNA to check the TCRdb D call of TRBD1. This CDR3 contains 15 residues. From germline, CDR1 is MNHNS and CDR2 SASEGT. CDR3 in amino acids: CASSDNPVRVRGYTF.

The chain carries TRBV6-5 and TRBJ1-2; lacking DNA, the TRBD1 call made by TCRdb goes unchecked. Germline V gene sequence: CDR1 MNHEY, CDR2 SVGAGI. CDR3 length: 15 residues. The CDR3: CASSYSGTGYSGYTF.

The genes are TRBV2 and TRBJ2-3; TCRdb picks TRBD1, but there is no DNA to check that call. The CDR3 extends over 14 amino acids. From germline, CDR1 is SNHLY and CDR2 FYNNEI. The CDR3 loop is CAGEGGGNTDTQYF.

This chain joins TRBV10-3 and TRBJ2-7; TCRdb names TRBD1, which stays unverified in the absence of DNA. CDR3 length: 14 amino acids. The germline gives CDR1 ENHRY, CDR2 SYGVKD. The CDR3 loop is CAISVVQGGNEQYF.

The chain joins TRBV12-3 or TRBV12-4 to TRBJ1-5. CDR3 length: 14 residues. The CDR3 protein is CASSLLGPFQPQHF.

CDR3 loop: CASSYSIGGPSEQYF. The chain uses TRBV6-5 and TRBJ2-7. The CDR3 is 15 residues long. CDR1 and CDR2 from the germline V gene are MNHEY and SVGAGI.

The CDR3 loop is CASSDWGYTGELFF. The chain joins TRBV6-1 to TRBJ2-2; TCRdb's D call of TRBD1 is untestable without DNA. Germline assignment: CDR1 MNHNS and CDR2 SASEGT. The CDR3 extends over 14 amino acids.

The rearrangement joins TRBV3-1 to TRBJ2-7; TCRdb gives TRBD2 as the D gene, but with no DNA this cannot be confirmed. The CDR3 is 18 amino acids. Germline assignment: CDR1 LGHDT and CDR2 YNNKEL (reference sequence). The CDR3 protein is CASSPRPPSGGPRGEQYF.

The rearrangement links TRBV12-3 or TRBV12-4 to TRBJ1-2; no DNA is available, so the TRBD1 call from TCRdb remains unchecked. The length of the CDR3 is 15 residues. This chain's CDR3 is CASSLGTRTNYGYTF.

CDR3 residues: CASSEAYSGTRDEQFF. V is TRBV6-1 and J is TRBJ2-1; TCRdb lists TRBD1, though no DNA is available to test this call. The germline V gene has CDR1 MNHNS and CDR2 SASEGT. The CDR3 contains 16 residues.